These 17 T cell receptor beta chains were sequenced from one sample in a study of CD8 T cells in Susac syndrome (dated by TCRdb to the late 2010s). Library method: the immunoSEQ multiplex PCR assay. RNA was extracted using the RNeasy kit, and roughly 0.5 to 1 microgram was reverse transcribed with random hexamers. TCRdb trimmed the raw reads at Q25, called clones with MiXCR and kept productive beta chains. Rows are combined by CDR3 protein, so each entry shows the most common genes and DNA. Recorded for this sample are some 200,000 distinct CDR3 sequences; 90% to 97% of them occurred a single time. 0.075% to 0.1% of the sample is held by the ten biggest clonotypes. Sequencing was done on a sample of CD4+ T cells from PBMCs. The receptor set was obtained from a human donor with Susac syndrome.

This clonotype came up once. This chain links TRBV12-5 with TRBJ2-1, with TRBD1 identical over 8 bases. Germline V gene data show CDR1 as LGHNT and CDR2 as FRNRAP. The ends lost 2 bases at V and 8 bases at J; junction bases unmatched: 5. The CDR3 length is 14 residues. The DNA for the CDR3 is TGTGCTAGTGGTTTGCTTCAGGGGGCTTATGAGCAGTTCTTC. Translated: CASGLLQGAYEQFF. Combining the CDR3 with reference TRBV12-5 and TRBJ2-1 gives the whole variable domain DARVTQTPRHKVTEMGQEVTMRCQPILGHNTVFWYRQTMMQGLELLAYFRNRAPLDDSGMPKDRFSAEMPDATLATLKIQPSEPRDSAVYFCASGLLQGAYEQFFGPGTRLTVL.

The chain is built from TRBV5-1 and TRBJ2-7, with D perhaps matching TRBD1 or TRBD2 (6 bases each). Per the germline V gene, CDR1 is SGHRS and CDR2 is YFSETQ. Trimming removed 6 bases from V and 3 bases from J, with 19 bases in between. The CDR3 contains 15 residues. The CDR3 is CASTPAGTTNYEQYF. CDR3 bases: TGCGCCAGCACCCCGGCGGGGACAACTAACTACGAGCAGTACTTC.

This clonotype was recorded once. The rearrangement uses TRBV30 and TRBJ2-5; 8 nucleotides match TRBD1. This CDR3 region has 14 residues. The V and J ends lost 2 bases and 6 bases, in that order; junction bases with no gene match: 8. Germline loops: CDR1 GTSNPN, CDR2 SVGIG (reference sequence). CDR3 in amino acids: CAWSPDRALQTQYF. In DNA, the CDR3 is TGTGCCTGGAGTCCGGACAGGGCTTTGCAGACCCAGTACTTC.

V usage is TRBV6-5 and J usage is TRBJ2-3, with D unresolved. The length of the CDR3 is 15 residues. From germline, CDR1 is MNHEY and CDR2 SVGAGI. V lost 2 bases to trimming and J lost 0 bases, with 9 bases between them. The CDR3 coding sequence is TGTGCCAGCAGTTACCTGGCCCCTAGCACAGATACGCAGTATTTT. It encodes CASSYLAPSTDTQYF.

The genes are TRBV28 and TRBJ1-5; weak D call: TRBD1 (6 bases). Germline CDR1 reads MDHEN; CDR2 reads SYDVKM. Between the trimmed V and J ends, which lost 7 bases and 3 bases, there was a span of 16 bases. The CDR3 has 15 amino acids. This chain's CDR3 is CASNPQTGYNQPQHF. The CDR3 DNA reads as TGTGCCAGCAACCCACAGACAGGATACAATCAGCCCCAGCATTTT.

The rearrangement uses TRBV20-1 and TRBJ1-1; D is unclear. The V gene's germline CDR1 is DFQATT and CDR2 SNEGSKA (reference sequence). Deletions cut 3 bases from V and 11 bases from J, with 10 bases between. The CDR3 is 10 amino acids. The CDR3 DNA reads as TGCAGTGCTAGTTTAGGGAAGGCTTTCTTT. Translation gives CSASLGKAFF.

V usage is TRBV7-2 and J usage is TRBJ2-5; TRBD1 is a possible D gene (5 bases). Germline V lookup: CDR1 SGHTA, CDR2 FQGNSA. V lost 9 bases and J lost 4, with 18 bases in between. This CDR3 spans 14 amino acids. CDR3 DNA: TGTGCCAGTTCCACCCCCACAGGCTCAGAGACCCAGTACTTC. Translation: CASSTPTGSETQYF. The full variable domain, in which reference TRBV7-2 and TRBJ2-5 provide the parts outside the CDR3, is GAGVSQSPSNKVTEKGKDVELRCDPISGHTALYWYRQSLGQGLEFLIYFQGNSAPDKSGLPSDRFSAERTGGSVSTLTIQRTQQEDSAVYLCASSTPTGSETQYFGPGTRLLVL.

The gene calls are TRBV7-6 and TRBJ2-2; TRBD1 is a possible D gene (6 bases). There are 15 residues in the CDR3. Deletions cut 7 bases from V and 3 bases from J, with 15 bases between. CDR1 SGHVS and CDR2 FNYEAQ come from the germline V gene. The CDR3 nucleotides are TGTGCCAGCACGAGGGGGACCCTCCACACCGGGGAGCTGTTTTTT. Translation: CASTRGTLHTGELFF.

The V call is TRBV5-1, the J call TRBJ1-2, with unresolved D. There are 14 residues in the CDR3. V was cut by 0 bases and J by 2 bases, with 8 bases left in between. Germline V gene lookup returns CDR1 SGHRS and CDR2 YFSETQ. The CDR3 loop reads CASSLVTGNYGYTF. The CDR3 DNA reads TGCGCCAGCAGCTTGGTCACGGGGAACTATGGCTACACCTTC.

This clonotype was seen a single time. The J gene is TRBJ1-3, the V gene TRBV20-1; weak D call: TRBD1 (5 bases). The V gene lost 0 bases and the J gene lost 3 bases, with 12 bases spanning the gap. From germline, CDR1 is DFQATT and CDR2 SNEGSKA (reference sequence). The CDR3 is 15 residues long. CDR3 nucleotide sequence: TGCAGTGCTAGAGATCCGGAGGGACTTGGAAACACCATATATTTT. This translates into CSARDPEGLGNTIYF.

The chain uses TRBV4-2 and TRBJ1-4; no reliable D call. The V end was cut by 4 bases, the J end by 5 bases, with 17 bases between. Germline V gene lookup returns CDR1 LGHNA and CDR2 YNFKEQ. The CDR3 totals 16 residues. The CDR3 loop is CASSPEAGAGNEKLFF. CDR3 in DNA: TGTGCCAGCAGCCCCGAGGCGGGTGCCGGGAATGAAAAACTGTTTTTT.

The rearrangement links TRBV30 to TRBJ2-1; the match to TRBD2 covers 16 bases. The CDR3 extends over 18 amino acids. Germline CDR1 GTSNPN, CDR2 SVGIG (reference sequence). V gave up 3 bases and J gave up 7 bases; unmatched junction bases: 12. The CDR3 nucleotides read TGTGCCTGGAGGGAGAGGGGACTAGCGGGGGGGCTCTGGAATGAGCAGTTCTTC. Its translation is CAWRERGLAGGLWNEQFF.

The chain employs TRBV4-1 and TRBJ2-2; D perhaps matches TRBD1 (5 bases). The germline V gene encodes CDR1 MGHRA and CDR2 YSYEKL. The CDR3 spans 16 residues. With 3 bases removed from V and 2 bases from J, the gap between germline ends came to 13 bases. CDR3 sequence (DNA): TGCGCCAGCAGCCATGAATTGACAGTAAACACCGGGGAGCTGTTTTTT. Translated, it gives CASSHELTVNTGELFF.

The chain couples TRBV24-1 to TRBJ2-1; 12 positions match TRBD2. The CDR3 covers 16 residues. Unmatched junction bases numbered 2, after V lost 3 bases and J lost 3 bases. Germline V lookup: CDR1 KGHDR, CDR2 SFDVKD. This CDR3 is CATSDPSGGDYNEQFF. CDR3 DNA: TGTGCCACCAGTGATCCTAGCGGGGGGGACTACAATGAGCAGTTCTTC.

This sequence joins TRBV7-3 and TRBJ2-1, with D uncertain. Germline lookup yields CDR1 SGHTA and CDR2 FQGTGA. The CDR3 covers 15 residues. The V gene lost 2 bases and the J gene lost 3 bases, with 11 bases spanning the gap. The CDR3 nucleotides are TGTGCCAGCAGCTTAGGACCCCAAGGCTACAATGAGCAGTTCTTC. It translates to CASSLGPQGYNEQFF.

The genes are TRBV7-9 and TRBJ2-5; D not certain. The ends were cut back, 1 base at V and 7 bases at J, with 13 bases in the middle. CDR1 and CDR2 from the germline V gene are SEHNR and FQNEAQ (reference sequence). The CDR3 runs 14 residues. The CDR3 bases are TGTGCCAGCAGCTTAGGCTCCGCCTGGGGGACCCAGTACTTC. It encodes CASSLGSAWGTQYF.

The rearrangement links TRBV3-1 to TRBJ2-2, with 7 positions matching TRBD2. V shed 4 bases, J shed 7 bases, and the junction held 9 bases outside the gene matches. CDR3 length equals 15 residues. Per the germline V gene, CDR1 is LGHDT and CDR2 is YNNKEL (reference sequence). CDR3 in DNA: TGTGCCAGCAGCCTCTCGGCGGGGGAAGGCGGGGAGCTGTTTTTT. Translation: CASSLSAGEGGELFF.